This T cell receptor beta chain was retrieved from a study of T cell responses to AZD1222 COVID-19 vaccine. Concerning this clone itself: Its antigen is not known.

Study-level results: Clonal diversity was possibly underestimated; the donors were predominantly white British and more often female.

The germline gives CDR1 SGHAT, CDR2 FQNNGV. The CDR3 has 17 amino acids. With V trimmed by 6 bases and J by 1 base, 5 bases remained unmatched. The repertoire was sequenced with immunoSEQ multiplex PCR; TCRdb's copy has only in-frame clones and lacks some. The sample has roughly 130,000 clones, about nine tenths seen once; the top ten hold around 8%. The J gene is TRBJ2-3, the V gene TRBV11-2; TRBD2 matches 15 bases. The specimen was peripheral blood, collected on day 0 of AZD1222 vaccination. The sequence came from an adult in good health. CDR3 loop: CASSRTSGRARTDTQYF. In DNA form, the CDR3 reads TGTGCCAGCAGTCGGACTAGCGGGAGGGCCCGCACAGATACGCAGTATTTT.